The T cell receptor (beta chain) under discussion was sequenced for a study of regulatory T cells in long-lasting Graves disease. At the level of the study: The study counted Graves' disease as persistent given over 5 years of antithyroid drugs and positive TSH receptor antibodies.

Documented time point: persistent/refractory GD, antithyroid drugs over 5 years with positive TRAb. Isolated PBMC RNA provided the starting material for the TCR library. Arm-PCR of CDR3 regions and iRepertoire HTBI primers were the basis on which TCR beta libraries were built. TCRdb reprocessed the multiplex PCR reads with MiXCR, giving one entry per CDR3 protein. The sample carries 400,000 to 500,000 distinct CDR3 sequences, around 21% recorded once. Sequencing was performed on peripheral blood mononuclear cells (PBMCs), taken when the disease was refractory, from a patient treated with antithyroid drugs. This TCR derives from a female donor with Graves disease.

CDR3 amino acids: CASSGGTSGRFEQFF. CDR3 bases: TGTGCCAGCAGTGGGGGGACTAGCGGGAGGTTTGAGCAGTTCTTC. This chain connects TRBV6-2 or TRBV6-3 to TRBJ2-1; TRBD2 agrees at 15 bases. Losses at the gene ends were 5 bases for V and 9 bases for J; bases not matched to a gene: 5. This CDR3 has 15 amino acids. The germline gives CDR1 MNHEY, CDR2 SVGEGT.